Listed below are T cell receptor beta chains from one sample, sequenced in a study of shared clonotypes between healthy human individuals. Libraries were prepared by immunoSEQ multiplex PCR; TCRdb keeps only in-frame clonotypes and omits some of them. The table records approximately 940,000 clones, 70% to 85% of them present only once. Material: memory CD4+ T cells sorted from blood. Receptor source: a man between 18 and 35 years old in good health. The CDR3 runs from the conserved cysteine through the conserved F or W.

TRBJ1-5,TRBV6-5,CASSYGGNQPQHF
TRBJ1-5,TRBV30,CAWRGQGNQQPQHF
TRBJ1-5,TRBV6-5,CASSYSQGNQPQHF
TRBJ2-3,TRBV4-3,CASSQAVGGGVSTDTQYF
TRBJ1-1,TRBV4-1,CASSQSPLGGITEAFF
TRBJ1-2,TRBV6-5,CASSYSSFGGNYGYTF
TRBJ1-2,TRBV7-8,CASSAPGGAYGYTF
TRBJ1-6,TRBV11-2,CASSLGQFGSPLHF
TRBJ1-2,TRBV7-9,CASSPLVGGGNYGYTF
TRBJ2-5,TRBV5-5,CASSLPAQETQYF
TRBJ1-5,TRBV28,CASSQTRTGLGNQPQHF
TRBJ2-7,TRBV19,CASSISQATSYEQYF
TRBJ1-6,TRBV25-1,CASSESGGKGNSPLHF
TRBJ2-5,TRBV5-6,CASSGTGRETQYF
TRBJ2-1,TRBV5-4,CASSLTGIAHNEQFF
TRBJ2-5,TRBV9,CASSAPYSGGGETQYF
TRBJ1-3,TRBV28,CASSSIGSSGNTIYF
TRBJ2-7,TRBV5-1,CASSSSAGTSSYEQYF
TRBJ2-7,TRBV6-5,CASRRTSGGAHEQYF
TRBJ2-1,TRBV5-4,CASSNDRGRVDEQFF
TRBJ2-1,TRBV4-3,CASSQGDRQNNEQFF
TRBJ1-5,TRBV18,CASSTGERQPQHF
TRBJ1-4,TRBV15,CATSRDKGGWEIEKLFF
TRBJ2-3,TRBV4-1,CASSQISGRGTDTQYF
TRBJ2-2,TRBV4-1,CASSQVDMGWNTGELFF
TRBJ1-1,TRBV5-1,CASSLETGGTTEAFF
TRBJ2-7,TRBV6-5,CASSYLPLSSYEQYF
TRBJ2-3,TRBV6-5,CASTSSGASTDTQYF
TRBJ2-3,TRBV18,CASSPPLATDTQYF
TRBJ1-3,TRBV2,CASSDRTGVGNTIYF
TRBJ1-1,TRBV10-3,CAIKKEGPSEAFF
TRBJ2-1,TRBV29-1,CSVVLLTSVGLHYNEQFF
TRBJ1-6,TRBV19,CASRPPDRGYSPLHF
TRBJ2-7,TRBV15,CATSRYGGNYEQYF
TRBJ1-1,TRBV5-1,CASSGTGPGPNTEAFF
TRBJ2-1,TRBV30,CAWSATGTGGHEQFF
TRBJ2-5,TRBV2,CASRDVGTGRQETQYF
TRBJ2-5,TRBV27,CASTLGVRLIKTQYF
TRBJ2-2,TRBV7-9,CASSTGPKARTGELFF
TRBJ2-7,TRBV6-5,CASSPAPTGNYEQYF